This T cell receptor (beta chain) originates from a study of T cells after posttransplantation cyclophosphamide. Study results and limitations: TRB overlap between skin or GI tissue T cells and blood was limited. Recipient CMV seropositivity and CMV reactivation strongly tracked TRB clonality.

For this clone: Its antigen is not identified.

Only in-frame clones appear in the TCRdb table, and some are missing; sequencing was by immunoSEQ multiplex PCR. The sample records about 47,000 clones, around nine tenths being singletons. The CDR3 consists of 14 residues. The germline gives CDR1 SGHKS, CDR2 YYEKEE (reference sequence). With 2 bases clipped from V and 4 bases from J, the junction kept 3 bases outside the gene matches. V and J are TRBV5-5 and TRBJ2-4, with TRBD2 matching 7 bases. This sequence originates from a woman in her 50s in good health and a related stem cell transplant donor. Source material: PBMCs. CDR3 coding DNA: TGTGCCAGCAGCTTTGGGGGGGAGAAAAACATTCAGTACTTC. Translation gives CASSFGGEKNIQYF.